The 22 T cell receptor beta chains reported below all come from one sample, sequenced in a study of shared clonotypes between healthy human individuals. Sequencing used immunoSEQ multiplex PCR; TCRdb keeps in-frame clones, though not all of them. This table holds about 490,000 clones, around 80% found once. Sequenced: PBMCs. The receptors derive from a woman aged 40 to 55 in good health. Some clones in this sample may be carry-over from other donors' samples.

On this clone itself: A far larger clone is off by one base, so a read error is likely. The same CDR3 also results from other DNA sequences found in this sample. The gene calls are TRBV4-1 and TRBJ2-3; TRBD2 matches at 12 bases. In germline, CDR1 is MGHRA, CDR2 YSYEKL. The CDR3 runs to 17 residues. Losses at the gene ends were 0 bases for V and 8 bases for J; bases not matched to a gene: 9. The CDR3 loop is CASSQDHQLAGGGTQYF. The CDR3, as DNA: TGCGCCAGCAGCCAAGACCATCAACTAGCGGGAGGTGGTACGCAGTATTTT.

The V call is TRBV25-1, the J call TRBJ1-2; a possible D gene is TRBD1 (5 bases). Germline CDR1 MGHDK, CDR2 SYGVNS. The CDR3 loop spans 13 amino acids. V dropped 7 bases and J dropped 9 bases, with 18 bases sitting between them. The CDR3 sequence: CASKAAGWGSYTF. The CDR3 nucleotides read TGTGCCAGCAAGGCGGCAGGGTGGGGTAGCTACACCTTC.

The genes are TRBV19 and TRBJ1-1, with D perhaps TRBD1 (5 bases). The CDR3 spans 13 residues. Germline values: CDR1 LNHDA, CDR2 SQIVND (reference sequence). The V gene lost 6 bases and the J gene lost 3 bases, with 11 bases spanning the gap. The CDR3 sequence is CASSQTVDTEAFF. CDR3 bases: TGTGCCAGTAGCCAGACAGTAGACACTGAAGCTTTCTTT. The whole variable domain, filled in from reference TRBV19 and TRBJ1-1, reads DGGITQSPKYLFRKEGQNVTLSCEQNLNHDAMYWYRQDPGQGLRLIYYSQIVNDFQKGDIAEGYSVSREKKESFPLTVTSAQKNPTAFYLCASSQTVDTEAFFGQGTRLTVV.

There are a few counts of this clone. The chain couples TRBV20-1 to TRBJ2-7; D unclear. Germline V gene data show CDR1 as DFQATT and CDR2 as SNEGSKA (reference sequence). The CDR3 extends over 11 amino acids. V was shortened by 5 bases and J by 3 bases, with 8 bases between the two germline ends. The CDR3 DNA reads TGCAGTGCTCGTAGAAACTACGAGCAGTACTTC. This codes for CSARRNYEQYF.

On this clone itself: Since the CDR3 does not end with the conserved phenylalanine or tryptophan, this likely comes from a read error. It is unclear where the CDR3 begins or ends on the DNA, so no DNA is shown, and the CDR3 is as TCRdb lists it. V is TRBV10-3 and J is TRBJ2-7; the table names TRBD1, a call not compared with the DNA. Ends included, the CDR3 has 12 residues. The germline CDR1 and CDR2 sequences are ENHRY and SYGVKD. This CDR3 is CAISERGGAEYL.

The sample holds a few counts of this clone. CDR3 sequence: CASSSRTGRVQETQYF. As DNA, the CDR3 is TGTGCCAGCAGTTCAAGGACAGGGAGGGTCCAAGAGACCCAGTACTTC. The chain joins TRBV2 to TRBJ2-5; D possibly corresponds to TRBD1 (8 bases). CDR3 length: 16 residues. CDR1 and CDR2 (germline): SNHLY, FYNNEI. The germline V and J ends were trimmed by 5 bases and 1 base, with 17 bases remaining between them.

This clone was detected a few times. This chain joins TRBV5-1 and TRBJ1-1; TRBD1 aligns across 7 bases. The trim removed 0 bases at V and 9 bases at J, leaving 8 bases unmatched. The germline gives CDR1 SGHRS, CDR2 YFSETQ. CDR3 length: 14 amino acids. CDR3 in amino acids: CASSLDRGRDKAFF. CDR3 bases: TGCGCCAGCAGCTTGGACAGGGGAAGGGACAAAGCTTTCTTT.

V and J are TRBV2 and TRBJ2-1; possibly TRBD1 for D (6 bases). In germline, CDR1 is SNHLY, CDR2 FYNNEI. The CDR3 sequence is 17 residues long. V was trimmed by 6 bases and J by 4 bases, leaving 22 bases between them. The CDR3 sequence is CASSPIDWAGEYNEQFF. Here the CDR3 DNA reads TGTGCCAGCAGCCCCATAGACTGGGCAGGGGAGTACAATGAGCAGTTCTTC.

This chain connects TRBV2 to TRBJ2-7, with D perhaps matching TRBD1 (5 bases). There are 13 residues in the CDR3. Germline values: CDR1 SNHLY, CDR2 FYNNEI. Deletions cut 5 bases from V and 6 bases from J, with 14 bases between. CDR3 sequence reads: CASSRQPGIEQYF. For the CDR3, the DNA is TGTGCCAGCAGTCGACAACCAGGGATCGAGCAGTACTTC. Together with reference TRBV2 and TRBJ2-7, the CDR3 gives the full variable domain: EPEVTQTPSHQVTQMGQEVILRCVPISNHLYFYWYRQILGQKVEFLVSFYNNEISEKSEIFDDQFSVERPDGSNFTLKIRSTKLEDSAMYFCASSRQPGIEQYFGPGTRLTVT.

The gene calls are TRBV2 and TRBJ1-2; D remains unclear. Germline CDR1 and CDR2: SNHLY and FYNNEI. Trimming pared 10 bases from V and 3 bases from J, leaving 9 bases between. This CDR3 region has 11 residues. CDR3 sequence: CATGLDYGYTF. Written as DNA, the CDR3 is TGTGCCACGGGTTTGGACTATGGCTACACCTTC.

This chain uses TRBV27 with TRBJ2-3; tentatively, D is TRBD2 (6 bases). The V end was cut by 6 bases, the J end by 1 base, with 17 bases between. The germline gives CDR1 MNHEY, CDR2 SMNVEV (reference sequence). The CDR3 runs 16 residues. DNA of the CDR3: TGTGCCAGCAGCTCTGTAGCGGCTTCCCGCACAGATACGCAGTATTTT. Translating gives CASSSVAASRTDTQYF.

The V call is TRBV19, the J call TRBJ2-1; 9 positions match TRBD1. V was clipped by 1 base and J by 8 bases; unmatched bases: 9. The CDR3 has 16 amino acids. Germline V lookup: CDR1 LNHDA, CDR2 SQIVND (reference sequence). CDR3 in DNA: TGTGCCAGTAGTATAGCTATGACAGGGGGGTATGATGAGCAGTTCTTC. Its translation: CASSIAMTGGYDEQFF.

The chain uses TRBV7-9 and TRBJ1-2; a possible D gene is TRBD1 (5 bases). The CDR3 contains 12 residues. V shed 2 bases and J shed 7 bases, with 8 bases lying between them. CDR1 is SEHNR and CDR2 is FQNEAQ in the germline V gene (reference sequence). The CDR3 reads CASSLLGVGYTF. For the CDR3, the DNA is TGTGCCAGCAGCTTACTGGGGGTTGGCTACACCTTC.

The V call is TRBV7-8, the J call TRBJ2-5; D not certain. The CDR3 is 11 amino acids. Germline V gene sequence: CDR1 SGHVS, CDR2 FQNEAQ. The ends were cut back, 5 bases at V and 5 bases at J, with 6 bases in the middle. DNA of the CDR3: TGTGCCAGCAGCGAAAGGGAGACCCAGTACTTC. It translates to CASSERETQYF.

The chain joins TRBV5-4 to TRBJ2-1; 12 bases line up with TRBD2. The CDR3 covers 16 residues. Germline CDR1 reads SGHNT; CDR2 reads YYREEE (reference sequence). The trim removed 2 bases at V and 4 bases at J, leaving 4 bases unmatched. The CDR3 DNA follows: TGTGCCAGCAGCTTCACTAGCGGGAGGACGTACAATGAGCAGTTCTTC. Protein sequence: CASSFTSGRTYNEQFF.

The CDR3 nucleotides read TGTGCCAGCAGCACACAACAGAACACTGAAGCTTTCTTT. Translating it yields CASSTQQNTEAFF. This chain links TRBV7-9 with TRBJ1-1, with D unclear. This CDR3 is 13 amino acids long. Trimming removed 5 bases at V and 1 base at J, with 8 bases between. Germline CDR1 is SEHNR and CDR2 is FQNEAQ (reference sequence).

This chain connects TRBV7-8 to TRBJ2-7; D call uncertain. The CDR3 runs 13 residues. Trimming cost V 3 bases and J 3 bases, with 9 bases left between them. The germline V gene encodes CDR1 SGHVS and CDR2 FQNEAQ. The DNA for the CDR3 is TGTGCCAGCAGCTTCCAGGACCGCTACGAGCAGTACTTC. Amino acids: CASSFQDRYEQYF.

DNA for the CDR3: TGTGCCAGCACTCTGACAGGGCCCTATGGCTACACCTTC. Its protein product is CASTLTGPYGYTF. The chain has TRBV28 and TRBJ1-2; TRBD1 matches at 7 bases. V gave up 7 bases and J gave up 4 bases; unmatched junction bases: 6. Germline V CDR1 and CDR2: MDHEN, SYDVKM. The CDR3 totals 13 residues.

V usage is TRBV15 and J usage is TRBJ2-2; D unclear. The CDR3 is 16 amino acids. Trimming left V 0 bases short and J 4 bases short, with 12 bases between. The germline V gene has CDR1 LNHNV and CDR2 YYDKDF (reference sequence). The CDR3 nucleotides are TGTGCCACCAGCAGAGACGGACCCCTGCTCACCGGGGAGCTGTTTTTT. This gives the protein CATSRDGPLLTGELFF.

The CDR3 region has the DNA TGTGCCAGCAGCCAACCGGGATCTAATCAGCCCCAGCATTTT. This gives the protein CASSQPGSNQPQHF. The rearrangement joins TRBV4-2 to TRBJ1-5; D gene uncertain. The CDR3 contains 14 residues. Trimming left V 2 bases short and J 4 bases short, with 9 bases between. Germline V lookup: CDR1 LGHNA, CDR2 YNFKEQ.

The chain is built from TRBV7-8 and TRBJ2-7; D is ambiguous. The germline V gene has CDR1 SGHVS and CDR2 FQNEAQ. Trimming removed 4 bases at V and 3 bases at J, with 4 bases between. There are 11 residues in the CDR3. CDR3 protein: CASSSHYEQYF. In nucleotides, the CDR3 is TGTGCCAGCAGCTCCCACTACGAGCAGTACTTC.

The chain joins TRBV19 to TRBJ2-6; 7 bases are shared with TRBD1. Per the germline V gene, CDR1 is LNHDA and CDR2 is SQIVND (reference sequence). The CDR3 spans 16 residues. Trimming took 7 bases from V and 1 from J; bases not matched to a gene: 7. CDR3 coding DNA: TGTGCCAGTATGGGGACAGTTCCTTCTGGGGCCAACGTCCTGACTTTC. It specifies CASMGTVPSGANVLTF.